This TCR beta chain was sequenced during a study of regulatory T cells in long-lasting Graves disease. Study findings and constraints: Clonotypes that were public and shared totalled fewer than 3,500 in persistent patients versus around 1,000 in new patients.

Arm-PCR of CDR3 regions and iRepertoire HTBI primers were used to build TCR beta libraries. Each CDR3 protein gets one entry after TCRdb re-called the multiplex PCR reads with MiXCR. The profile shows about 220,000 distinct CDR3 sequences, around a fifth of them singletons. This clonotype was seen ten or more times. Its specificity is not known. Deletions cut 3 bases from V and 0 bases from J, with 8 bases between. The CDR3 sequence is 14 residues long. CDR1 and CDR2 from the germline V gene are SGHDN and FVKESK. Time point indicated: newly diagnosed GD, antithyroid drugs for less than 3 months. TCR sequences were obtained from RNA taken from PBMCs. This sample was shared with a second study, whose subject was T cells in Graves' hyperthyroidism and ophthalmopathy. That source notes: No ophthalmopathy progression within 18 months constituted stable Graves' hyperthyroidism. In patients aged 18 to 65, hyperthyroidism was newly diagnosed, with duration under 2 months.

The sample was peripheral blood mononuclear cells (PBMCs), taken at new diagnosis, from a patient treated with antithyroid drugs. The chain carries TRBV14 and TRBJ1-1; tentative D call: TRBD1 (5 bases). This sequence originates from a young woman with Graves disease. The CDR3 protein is CASSQAGMNTEAFF. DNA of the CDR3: TGTGCCAGCAGCCAGGCAGGGATGAACACTGAAGCTTTCTTT.